A single sample gave rise to the 8 T cell receptor beta chains below, sequenced in a study of vaccination and CD4 T cells after COVID-19. Treatment noted: approximately 10-day PBMC culture with coronavirus spike peptide pools or control peptides (ViraFEST assay). The unexposed donor provided CD4+ T cells, which were taken before the COVID-19 pandemic (2011-2018). These TCRs are of unknown antigen specificity. At the Johns Hopkins FTIC core, DNA taken from cultured CD4+ T cells was sequenced by way of the Oncomine TCR Beta short-read assay. TCRdb used MiXCR to reprocess the PCR reads, holding one entry per CDR3 protein. The sample shows 7,000 or so distinct CDR3 sequences, approximately 40% of them seen only once. The sequenced sample was CD4+ T cells from blood, cultured in vitro. These receptors were taken from a human donor in good health.

This chain connects TRBV27 to TRBJ1-1; weak D call: TRBD1 (5 bases). V lost 6 bases, J lost 4 bases, and 18 bases lay in between. Per germline, CDR1 MNHEY and CDR2 SMNVEV (reference sequence). This CDR3 comprises 15 residues. CDR3 sequence: CASRSIQGTATEAFF. CDR3 DNA sequence: TGTGCCAGCAGATCAATTCAGGGTACTGCCACTGAAGCTTTCTTT.

In this sample, this clonotype turned up a few times. The CDR3 here is CSARTSGGAYEQYF. The CDR3, as DNA: TGCAGTGCCCGGACTAGCGGGGGGGCCTACGAGCAGTACTTC. The chain has TRBV20-1 and TRBJ2-7; 15 bases fit TRBD2. CDR1 and CDR2 from the germline V gene are DFQATT and SNEGSKA (reference sequence). V shed 6 bases and J 2 bases; nucleotides not matched to a gene: 2. CDR3 length: 14 residues.

V gene TRBV7-3 combines with J gene TRBJ2-2; D is tentatively TRBD1 or TRBD2 (5 bases each). Germline V gene data show CDR1 as SGHTA and CDR2 as FQGTGA. Between the trimmed V and J ends, which lost 2 bases and 2 bases, there was a span of 15 bases. The CDR3 is 17 residues long. The CDR3 DNA reads as TGTGCCAGCAGCTTATTTCGTCCGGGACGAAACACCGGGGAGCTGTTTTTT. Translating it yields CASSLFRPGRNTGELFF.

This clonotype was seen a handful of times. The CDR3 DNA is TGTGCCAGCAGCACAAGAAGGGGAGCTCGGCAGCCCCAGCATTTT. As protein: CASSTRRGARQPQHF. The chain is built from TRBV12-3 or TRBV12-4 and TRBJ1-5; maybe TRBD1 (5 bases). The CDR3 has 15 residues. The V gene lost 6 bases and the J gene lost 7 bases, with 19 bases spanning the gap.

CDR3: CSARGGGAEGTSGNTIYF. In nucleotides, the CDR3 is TGCAGTGCTCGGGGTGGGGGGGCCGAAGGGACCTCTGGAAACACCATATATTTT. The chain employs TRBV20-1 and TRBJ1-3; D might be TRBD1 (6 bases). Germline-derived CDR1 and CDR2 are DFQATT and SNEGSKA (reference sequence). The CDR3 has 18 residues. The germline V and J ends were trimmed by 5 bases and 0 bases, with 23 bases remaining between them.

V usage is TRBV25-1 and J usage is TRBJ1-1; tentative D call: TRBD1 (6 bases). Per the germline V gene, CDR1 is MGHDK and CDR2 is SYGVNS. The CDR3 extends over 15 amino acids. Trimming removed 4 bases from V and 1 base from J, with 13 bases in between. This chain's CDR3 is CASSGYREPNTEAFF. CDR3 sequence (DNA): TGTGCCAGCAGTGGATACAGGGAACCGAACACTGAAGCTTTCTTT.

A few counts support this clonotype. CDR3 residues: CASSPGTLSYEQYF. The DNA of the CDR3 is TGTGCCAGCAGCCCCGGGACACTATCCTACGAGCAGTACTTC. The rearrangement uses TRBV7-2 and TRBJ2-7; possible D gene TRBD1, 6 bases. This CDR3 spans 14 amino acids. CDR1 and CDR2 from the germline V gene are SGHTA and FQGNSA. V was shortened by 5 bases and J by 1 base, with 12 bases between the two germline ends.

A few counts support this clonotype. The chain links TRBV6-1 to TRBJ1-6; D not certain. Trimming left V 6 bases short and J 11 bases short, with 14 bases between. Per the germline V gene, CDR1 is MNHNS and CDR2 is SASEGT. The CDR3 has 13 residues. CDR3 amino acids: CASRRTGVAPLHF. DNA for the CDR3: TGTGCCAGCAGACGGACGGGTGTGGCACCCCTCCACTTT.